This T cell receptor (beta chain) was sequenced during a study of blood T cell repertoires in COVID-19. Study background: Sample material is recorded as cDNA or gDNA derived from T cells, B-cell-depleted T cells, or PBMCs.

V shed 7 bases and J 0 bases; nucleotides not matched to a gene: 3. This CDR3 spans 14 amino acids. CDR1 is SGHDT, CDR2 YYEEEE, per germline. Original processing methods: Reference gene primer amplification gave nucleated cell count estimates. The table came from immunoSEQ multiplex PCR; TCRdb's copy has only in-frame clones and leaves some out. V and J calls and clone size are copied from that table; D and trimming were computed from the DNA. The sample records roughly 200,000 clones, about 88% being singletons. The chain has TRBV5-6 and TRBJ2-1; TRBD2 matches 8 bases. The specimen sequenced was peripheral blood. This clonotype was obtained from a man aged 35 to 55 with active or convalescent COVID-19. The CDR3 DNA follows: TGTGCCAGCGGACTAGCTGGCTCCTACAATGAGCAGTTCTTC. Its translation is CASGLAGSYNEQFF.